One T cell receptor (beta chain) is described in this entry. The authors reverse transcribed 0.5 to 1 ug RNA with random hexamers. Amplification of TCR beta CDR3 spanned 54 Vbeta and 13 Jbeta via immunoSEQ multiplex PCR. TCRdb analysed the immunoSEQ multiplex PCR reads with MiXCR anew, one entry per CDR3 protein. The data contain fewer than 250,000 distinct CDR3 sequences, approximately 93% of them singletons. CDR1 and CDR2 from the germline V gene are LNHDA and SQIVND (reference sequence). The CDR3 totals 15 residues. V was cut by 8 bases and J by 8 bases, with 24 bases left in between. The data were taken from a study of CD8 T cells in Susac syndrome.

This TCR was recovered from a human donor in good health. The V and J genes are TRBV19 and TRBJ1-2, with D possibly matching TRBD1 (5 bases). What was sequenced was CD4+ T cells from PBMCs. The CDR3 nucleotides are TGTGCCAGTCTCCCGGACGGGGCAGGGTCGATGGGCTACACCTTC. It specifies CASLPDGAGSMGYTF. The full variable domain, rest sourced from reference TRBV19 and TRBJ1-2, is DGGITQSPKYLFRKEGQNVTLSCEQNLNHDAMYWYRQDPGQGLRLIYYSQIVNDFQKGDIAEGYSVSREKKESFPLTVTSAQKNPTAFYLCASLPDGAGSMGYTFGSGTRLTVV.